In its sample, the clone carrying this TCR beta chain was seen many times. The antigen remains undetermined. TCRdb re-called the 5' RACE reads with MiXCR, one entry per CDR3 protein. The sample has about 500,000 distinct CDR3 sequences; 5.3% are singletons. The entry originates in a study of CD8 T cells in ankylosing spondylitis. Study observations and caveats: The study identified a TCR beta motif of eight highly homologous variants that appeared characteristic of ankylosing spondylitis blood.

Germline CDR1 and CDR2: ENHRY and SYGVKD. The CDR3 is 14 amino acids. Between the trimmed V and J ends, which lost 0 bases and 2 bases, there was a span of 8 bases. This receptor was obtained from a male donor with ankylosing spondylitis. Sequencing was performed on blood, either unsorted or a sorted T cell fraction (not recorded which). This rearrangement joins TRBV10-3 to TRBJ2-7; D ambiguous. The CDR3: CAISESDSTYEQYF. The CDR3 DNA reads as TGTGCCATCAGTGAGTCTGACTCAACCTACGAGCAGTACTTC.